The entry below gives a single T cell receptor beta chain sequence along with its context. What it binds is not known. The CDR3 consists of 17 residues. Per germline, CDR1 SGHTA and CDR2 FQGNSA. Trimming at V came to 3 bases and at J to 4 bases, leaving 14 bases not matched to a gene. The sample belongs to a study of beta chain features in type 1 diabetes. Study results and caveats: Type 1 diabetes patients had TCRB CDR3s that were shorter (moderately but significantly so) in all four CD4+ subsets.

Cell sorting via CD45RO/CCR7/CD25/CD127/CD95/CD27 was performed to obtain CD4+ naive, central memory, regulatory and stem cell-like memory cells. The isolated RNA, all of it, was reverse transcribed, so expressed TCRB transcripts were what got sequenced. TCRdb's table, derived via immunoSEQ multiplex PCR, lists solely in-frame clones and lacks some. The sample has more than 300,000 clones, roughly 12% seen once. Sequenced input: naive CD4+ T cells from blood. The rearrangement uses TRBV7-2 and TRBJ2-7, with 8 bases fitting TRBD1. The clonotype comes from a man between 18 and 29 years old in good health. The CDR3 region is CASSFGSPGTGLYEQYF. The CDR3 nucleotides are TGTGCCAGCAGCTTTGGCTCCCCCGGGACAGGTCTTTACGAGCAGTACTTC.